This T cell receptor beta chain was documented in a study of cytomegalovirus exposure and HLA in healthy donors. Background on the study: Earlier sequencing of 150 million to 200 million T cells yielded 90 million to 140 million unique TCR beta sequences. Of the donors genotyped, approximately 400 in all, 65% to 90% fell in the Caucasian-associated ancestry cluster. Drawn from HLA-typed donors, tens of millions of unique TCRs were held in an early data release. Study results and caveats: A later analysis reportedly identified an Asian-associated ancestry cluster as carrying fewer N-insertions than the approximately 640-donor mean.

The CDR3 length is 14 residues. Germline CDR1 reads SGDLS; CDR2 reads YYNGEE. The V gene lost 4 bases and the J gene lost 6 bases, with 16 bases spanning the gap. PCR employed 60 Vbeta and 13 Jbeta primers. Sequenced by immunoSEQ multiplex PCR; TCRdb stores in-frame clones only, minus some. In the table there are roughly 150,000 clones, around four fifths of which are singletons. Regarding this clone: Its antigen is still unknown.

Sequencing was carried out using PBMCs. The chain couples TRBV9 to TRBJ1-2; the D gene is possibly TRBD1 (5 bases). This sequence was found in a man younger than 45 in good health and CMV-seronegative. The CDR3, as DNA: TGTGCCAGCAGCAGATCAGGGACGGGGGATGGCTACACCTTC. Amino acid sequence: CASSRSGTGDGYTF.